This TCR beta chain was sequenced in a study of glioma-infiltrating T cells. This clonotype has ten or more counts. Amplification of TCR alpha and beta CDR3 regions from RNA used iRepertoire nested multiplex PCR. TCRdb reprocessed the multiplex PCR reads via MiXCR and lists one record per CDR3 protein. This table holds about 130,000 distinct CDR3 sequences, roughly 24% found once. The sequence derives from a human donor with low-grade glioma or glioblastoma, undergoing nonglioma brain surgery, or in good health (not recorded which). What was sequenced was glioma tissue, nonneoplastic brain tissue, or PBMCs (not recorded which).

CDR3 in amino acids: CASSSMGGPGETQYF. CDR3 sequence (DNA): TGTGCCAGCAGTTCAATGGGGGGGCCGGGGGAGACCCAGTACTTC. The rearrangement joins TRBV7-3 to TRBJ2-5, with D possibly being TRBD2 (7 bases). This CDR3 contains 15 residues. V was clipped by 6 bases and J by 5 bases, with 19 bases between them. Germline V gene lookup returns CDR1 SGHTA and CDR2 FQGTGA.